Following are 20 T cell receptor beta chains from one sample sequenced in a study of Graves' ophthalmopathy and Graves' hyperthyroidism. RNA transcripts served as template for amplifying TCR beta CDR3 sequences. An opening RT-PCR round employed HTBI primers and preceded a second-round multiplex PCR. MiXCR, run by TCRdb on the multiplex PCR reads, gives a single entry per CDR3 protein. The profile shows 200,000 to 250,000 distinct CDR3 sequences, roughly 21% of them singletons. The sequenced sample was peripheral blood. These receptors were obtained from a woman aged 50 to 60 with Graves' ophthalmopathy.

This clonotype was recorded many times. The chain joins TRBV18 to TRBJ1-2; 8 bases match TRBD1. Germline-derived CDR1 and CDR2 are KGHSH and LQKENI. The CDR3 totals 15 residues. Losses at the gene ends were 3 bases for V and 3 bases for J; bases not matched to a gene: 6. The CDR3 loop reads CASSPSQGVDYGYTF. CDR3 sequence (DNA): TGTGCCAGCTCACCGTCACAGGGGGTGGACTATGGCTACACCTTC.

As concerns this clonotype: A read error may explain this, as a much larger clone is one base away. V is TRBV2 and J is TRBJ1-1; 7 bases fit TRBD1. J was trimmed by 4 bases and V by 8 bases; bases with no gene match: 10. This CDR3 has 14 amino acids. CDR1 SNHLY and CDR2 FYNNEI come from the germline V gene. CDR3 amino acids: CASADRVMSTEAFF. CDR3 coding DNA: TGTGCCAGCGCCGACAGGGTAATGAGCACTGAAGCTTTCTTT.

The rearrangement uses TRBV6-1 and TRBJ2-7; a weak D match, TRBD2 (5 bases). The CDR3 has 15 amino acids. Trimming cost V 8 bases and J 2 bases, with 19 bases left between them. Germline-derived CDR1 and CDR2 are MNHNS and SASEGT. The DNA of the CDR3 is TGTGCCAGCGCTAATTTGGAGGCAGGTACCTACGAGCAGTACTTC. Encoded protein: CASANLEAGTYEQYF.

The V call is TRBV12-3 or TRBV12-4, the J call TRBJ1-2; 9 bases are shared with TRBD1. CDR3 length: 14 residues. J lost 8 bases, V lost 6 bases, and 10 bases had no gene match. The CDR3 reads CASSRGTGNRGYTF. As DNA, the CDR3 is TGTGCCAGCAGCCGCGGGACAGGGAATCGAGGCTACACCTTC.

This clonotype has at least ten counts. The V gene is TRBV6-1, the J gene TRBJ2-7; D is possibly TRBD1 (6 bases). Germline CDR1 is MNHNS and CDR2 is SASEGT. The CDR3 is made up of 14 amino acids. V gave up 5 bases and J gave up 7 bases, with 18 bases separating them. CDR3 DNA: TGTGCCAGCAGTCAACGGGACAAGGGAATGGAGCAGTACTTC. Protein product: CASSQRDKGMEQYF.

A remark on this clonotype: A read error may account for a junction end that differs from germline. The V call is TRBV6-2 or TRBV6-3, the J call TRBJ1-1; maybe TRBD1 (6 bases). The CDR3 sequence is 14 residues long. Germline CDR1 MNHEY, CDR2 SVGEGT. The DNA of the CDR3 is TGTGCCTCAACGGGGGGCGGATTGAACACTGAAGCCTTCTTT. Translation gives CASTGGGLNTEAFF.

This clonotype was detected many times. The rearrangement joins TRBV28 to TRBJ2-2; D is unresolved. The CDR3 is made up of 13 amino acids. Germline V gene sequence: CDR1 MDHEN, CDR2 SYDVKM. Trimming removed 0 bases at V and 1 base at J, with 0 bases between. CDR3 sequence reads: CASSLWNTGELFF. The CDR3 nucleotides are TGTGCCAGCAGTTTATGGAACACCGGGGAGCTGTTTTTT.

This clonotype was recorded many times. The chain joins TRBV27 to TRBJ1-5; D is unclear. V lost 3 bases and J 7 bases, leaving 13 bases between the germline ends. Germline V gene sequence: CDR1 MNHEY, CDR2 SMNVEV (reference sequence). The CDR3 is 14 amino acids. CDR3 coding DNA: TGTGCCAGCAGTTTCGTCCGAGGGCGCCAGCCCCAGCATTTT. Translated, it gives CASSFVRGRQPQHF.

The chain carries TRBV27 and TRBJ2-2; 11 bases map to TRBD2. Unmatched junction bases numbered 0, after V lost 3 bases and J lost 6 bases. The CDR3 is 14 amino acids. Germline CDR1 and CDR2: MNHEY and SMNVEV (reference sequence). The CDR3 sequence is CASSFSGGAGELFF. Here the CDR3 DNA reads TGTGCCAGCAGTTTTAGCGGGGGGGCCGGGGAGCTGTTTTTT.

As regards this clonotype: This clone may be a read error of a much larger clone one base away. The chain carries TRBV5-5 and TRBJ2-5; 7 nucleotides line up with TRBD2. CDR1 and CDR2 from the germline V gene are SGHKS and YYEKEE (reference sequence). This CDR3 spans 13 amino acids. Trimming at V came to 5 bases and at J to 1 base, leaving 2 bases not matched to a gene. The CDR3 DNA is TGTGCCAGCAGAGCGGGACTCCAAGAGACCCAGTACTTC. As protein: CASRAGLQETQYF.

This clonotype was seen repeatedly, ten times or more. The V and J genes are TRBV4-1 and TRBJ2-2, with D perhaps TRBD2 (5 bases). The CDR3 totals 15 residues. The ends were cut back, 1 base at V and 4 bases at J, with 10 bases in the middle. The germline V gene encodes CDR1 MGHRA and CDR2 YSYEKL. The CDR3 reads CASSQVQEATGELFF. CDR3 nucleotide sequence: TGCGCCAGCAGCCAAGTGCAGGAGGCCACCGGGGAGCTGTTTTTT.

This clonotype has at least ten counts. V usage is TRBV4-1 and J usage is TRBJ1-1; no firm D call. The V gene's germline CDR1 is MGHRA and CDR2 YSYEKL. The ends were cut back, 4 bases at V and 1 base at J, with 10 bases in the middle. The CDR3 is made up of 14 amino acids. DNA of the CDR3: TGCGCCAGCAGCCTAAAGGGCAGGAACACTGAAGCTTTCTTT. Translated: CASSLKGRNTEAFF.

This clonotype has a count of ten or more. The CDR3 region has the DNA TGTGCCAGCAGTTACCTCTCCACAGACTGGAGGGCTAATGAAAAACTGTTTTTT. Amino acids: CASSYLSTDWRANEKLFF. The chain joins TRBV6-2 or TRBV6-3 to TRBJ1-4; D is unresolved. V was trimmed by 2 bases and J by 3 bases, leaving 19 bases between them. The CDR3 has 18 residues. CDR1 is MNHEY, CDR2 SVGEGT, per germline.

This clonotype was seen many times. The gene calls are TRBV28 and TRBJ1-2, with D perhaps TRBD1 (6 bases). In germline, CDR1 is MDHEN, CDR2 SYDVKM. The CDR3 contains 12 residues. V lost 8 bases and J lost 12, with 19 bases in between. CDR3 protein: CASGTQGQEDTF. CDR3 in DNA: TGTGCCAGCGGCACACAGGGTCAAGAGGACACCTTC.

This clonotype was counted at least ten times. This chain links TRBV11-3 with TRBJ2-6, with 14 bases identical to TRBD2. The CDR3 contains 21 residues. Germline CDR1 SGHNT, CDR2 YENEEA. V dropped 1 base and J dropped 0; count of bases not matched to a gene: 8. The chain's CDR3 is CASSLGMGLAGAHSGANVLTF. Written as DNA, the CDR3 is TGTGCCAGCAGCTTAGGGATGGGACTAGCGGGAGCACACTCTGGGGCCAACGTCCTGACTTTC.

In its sample, this clonotype was seen many times. The chain recombines TRBV30 with TRBJ1-3, with D tentatively TRBD1 (5 bases). This CDR3 region has 16 residues. From germline, CDR1 is GTSNPN and CDR2 SVGIG (reference sequence). V was pared by 2 bases and J by 0 bases, with 14 bases between. In nucleotides, the CDR3 is TGTGCCTGGAGTAGGGGTAAGGGTAACTCTGGAAACACCATATATTTT. Residues: CAWSRGKGNSGNTIYF.

This clonotype was recorded at least ten times. This chain connects TRBV2 to TRBJ2-2; 8 nucleotides align to TRBD1. The germline gives CDR1 SNHLY, CDR2 FYNNEI. With 6 bases clipped from V and 7 bases from J, the junction kept 10 bases outside the gene matches. This CDR3 has 15 residues. The CDR3 DNA sequence: TGTGCCAGCAGGCAGGGGGCGTCCCGCCGCGGGGAGCTGTTTTTT. Its protein is CASRQGASRRGELFF.

This clonotype was counted ten times or more. The gene calls are TRBV4-1 and TRBJ1-6, with D maybe TRBD1 (5 bases). The germline gives CDR1 MGHRA, CDR2 YSYEKL. V was pared by 1 base and J by 7 bases, with 17 bases between. The CDR3 length is 17 residues. CDR3 nucleotides: TGCGCCAGCAGCCAAGCAACCTTGGGGGAGAAGAATTCACCCCTCCACTTT. Translation gives CASSQATLGEKNSPLHF.

This clonotype has a count of ten or more. Lacking the conserved final phenylalanine or tryptophan, this CDR3 likely reflects a read error. The chain uses TRBV27 and TRBJ1-5, with 7 bases matching TRBD1. This CDR3 is built from 15 residues. Germline CDR1 and CDR2: MNHEY and SMNVEV (reference sequence). Unmatched junction bases numbered 2, after V lost 2 bases and J lost 1 base. The CDR3 region is CASSLRGQSNQPQHS. The CDR3 region has the DNA TGTGCCAGCAGTTTAAGGGGGCAAAGCAATCAGCCCCAGCATTCT.

As to this clonotype: A read error may be the cause here, since a much bigger clone is one base away. The rearrangement joins TRBV3-1 to TRBJ1-1, with D possibly matching TRBD1 (6 bases). Germline CDR1 and CDR2: LGHDT and YNNKEL (reference sequence). V lost 1 base, J lost 4 bases, and 7 bases lay in between. There are 13 residues in the CDR3. The CDR3 is CASSQGRGTEAFF. Written as DNA, the CDR3 is TGTGCCAGCAGCCAAGGCAGGGGCACTGAAGCTTTCTTT.